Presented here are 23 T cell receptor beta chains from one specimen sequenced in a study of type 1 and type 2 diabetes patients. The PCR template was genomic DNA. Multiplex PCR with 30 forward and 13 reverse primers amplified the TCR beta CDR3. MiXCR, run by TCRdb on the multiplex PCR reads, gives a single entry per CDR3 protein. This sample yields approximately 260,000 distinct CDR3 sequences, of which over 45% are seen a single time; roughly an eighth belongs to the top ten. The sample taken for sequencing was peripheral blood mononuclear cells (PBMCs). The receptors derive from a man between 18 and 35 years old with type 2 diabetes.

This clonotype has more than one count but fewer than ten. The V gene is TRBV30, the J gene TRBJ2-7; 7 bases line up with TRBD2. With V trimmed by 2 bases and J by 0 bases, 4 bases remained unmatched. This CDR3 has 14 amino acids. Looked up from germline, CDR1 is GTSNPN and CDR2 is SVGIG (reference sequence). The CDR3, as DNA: TGTGCCTGGAGTTCAGGCGGGAGCTCCTACGAGCAGTACTTC. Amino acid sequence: CAWSSGGSSYEQYF.

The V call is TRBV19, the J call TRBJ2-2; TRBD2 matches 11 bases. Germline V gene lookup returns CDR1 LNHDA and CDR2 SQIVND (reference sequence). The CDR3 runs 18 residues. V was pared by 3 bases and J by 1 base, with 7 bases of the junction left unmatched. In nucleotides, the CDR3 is TGTGCCAGTAGTATGATCAGCGGACTAGCGGGGAACACCGGGGAGCTGTTTTTT. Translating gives CASSMISGLAGNTGELFF.

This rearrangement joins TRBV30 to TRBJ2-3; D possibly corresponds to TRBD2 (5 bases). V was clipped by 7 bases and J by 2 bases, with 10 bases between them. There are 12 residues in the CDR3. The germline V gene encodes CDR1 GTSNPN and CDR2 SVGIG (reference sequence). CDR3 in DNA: TGTGCCTTCAGCGGAAACACAGATACGCAGTATTTT. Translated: CAFSGNTDTQYF.

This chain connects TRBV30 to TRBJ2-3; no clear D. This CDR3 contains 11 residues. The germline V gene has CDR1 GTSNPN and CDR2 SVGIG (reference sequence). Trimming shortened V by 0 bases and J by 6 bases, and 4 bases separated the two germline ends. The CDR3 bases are TGTGCCTGGAGTGTACGGGATACGCAGTATTTT. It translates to CAWSVRDTQYF.

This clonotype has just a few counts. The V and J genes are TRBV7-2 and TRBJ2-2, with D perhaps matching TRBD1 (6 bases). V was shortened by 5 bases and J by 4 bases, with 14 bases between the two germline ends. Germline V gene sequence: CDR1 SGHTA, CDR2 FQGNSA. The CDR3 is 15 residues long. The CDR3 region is CASSPPGVGTGELFF. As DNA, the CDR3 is TGTGCCAGCAGCCCCCCAGGGGTGGGCACCGGGGAGCTGTTTTTT. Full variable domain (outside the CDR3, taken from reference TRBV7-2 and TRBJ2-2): GAGVSQSPSNKVTEKGKDVELRCDPISGHTALYWYRQSLGQGLEFLIYFQGNSAPDKSGLPSDRFSAERTGGSVSTLTIQRTQQEDSAVYLCASSPPGVGTGELFFGEGSRLTVL.

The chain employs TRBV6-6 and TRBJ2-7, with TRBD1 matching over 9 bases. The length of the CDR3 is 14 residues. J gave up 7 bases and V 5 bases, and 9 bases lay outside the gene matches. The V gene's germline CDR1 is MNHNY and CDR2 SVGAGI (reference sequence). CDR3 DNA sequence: TGTGCCAGCAGTGAACAGGGGGCGCGTTATGAGCAGTACTTC. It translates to CASSEQGARYEQYF.

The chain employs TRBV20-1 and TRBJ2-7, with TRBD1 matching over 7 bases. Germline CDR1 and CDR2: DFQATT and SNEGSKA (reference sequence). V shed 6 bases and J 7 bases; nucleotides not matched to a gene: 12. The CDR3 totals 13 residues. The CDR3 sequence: CSAWSEGAWEQYF. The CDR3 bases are TGCAGTGCCTGGAGCGAGGGGGCTTGGGAGCAGTACTTC.

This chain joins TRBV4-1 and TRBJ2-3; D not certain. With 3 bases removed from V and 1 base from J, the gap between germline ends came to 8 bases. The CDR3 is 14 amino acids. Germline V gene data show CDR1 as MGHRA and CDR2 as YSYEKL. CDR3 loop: CASSQGSGTDTQYF. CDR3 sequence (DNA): TGCGCCAGCAGCCAGGGATCTGGCACAGATACGCAGTATTTT.

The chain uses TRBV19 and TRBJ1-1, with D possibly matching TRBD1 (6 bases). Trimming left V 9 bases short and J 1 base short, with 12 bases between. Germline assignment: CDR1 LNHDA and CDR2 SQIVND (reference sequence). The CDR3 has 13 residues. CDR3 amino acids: CASHRAGNTEAFF. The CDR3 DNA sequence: TGTGCCAGCCACAGGGCGGGGAACACTGAAGCTTTCTTT. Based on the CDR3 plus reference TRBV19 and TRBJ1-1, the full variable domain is DGGITQSPKYLFRKEGQNVTLSCEQNLNHDAMYWYRQDPGQGLRLIYYSQIVNDFQKGDIAEGYSVSREKKESFPLTVTSAQKNPTAFYLCASHRAGNTEAFFGQGTRLTVV.

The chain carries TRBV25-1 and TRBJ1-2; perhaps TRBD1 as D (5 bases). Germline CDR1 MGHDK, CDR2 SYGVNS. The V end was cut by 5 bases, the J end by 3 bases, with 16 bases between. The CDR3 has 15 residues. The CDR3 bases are TGTGCCAGCAGTTCGCACCCTCGACAGCACTATGGCTACACCTTC. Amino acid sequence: CASSSHPRQHYGYTF.

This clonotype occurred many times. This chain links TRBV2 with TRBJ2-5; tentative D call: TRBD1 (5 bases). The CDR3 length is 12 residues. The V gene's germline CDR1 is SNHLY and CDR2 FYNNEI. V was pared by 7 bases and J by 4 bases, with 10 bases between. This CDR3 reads CASTGAGETQYF. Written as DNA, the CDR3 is TGTGCCAGCACTGGGGCTGGAGAGACCCAGTACTTC.

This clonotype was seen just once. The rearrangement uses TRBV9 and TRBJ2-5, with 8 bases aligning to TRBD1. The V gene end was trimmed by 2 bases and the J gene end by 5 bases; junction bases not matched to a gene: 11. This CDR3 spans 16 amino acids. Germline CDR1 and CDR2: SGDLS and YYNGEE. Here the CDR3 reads CASSVGQGAAWETQYF. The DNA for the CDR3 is TGTGCCAGCAGCGTCGGACAGGGAGCGGCGTGGGAGACCCAGTACTTC.

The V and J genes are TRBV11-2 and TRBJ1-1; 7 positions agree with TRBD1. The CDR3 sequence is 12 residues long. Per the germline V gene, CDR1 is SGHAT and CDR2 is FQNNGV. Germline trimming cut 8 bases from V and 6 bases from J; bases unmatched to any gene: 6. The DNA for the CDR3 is TGTGCCAGCGAGGGGGCTGGCGCTGAAGCTTTCTTT. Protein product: CASEGAGAEAFF.

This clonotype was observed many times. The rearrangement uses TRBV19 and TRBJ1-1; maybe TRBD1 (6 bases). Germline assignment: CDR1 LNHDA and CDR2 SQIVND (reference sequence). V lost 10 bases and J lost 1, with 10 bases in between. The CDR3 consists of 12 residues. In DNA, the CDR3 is TGTGCCACTCTGGACAGGAACACTGAAGCTTTCTTT. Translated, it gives CATLDRNTEAFF.

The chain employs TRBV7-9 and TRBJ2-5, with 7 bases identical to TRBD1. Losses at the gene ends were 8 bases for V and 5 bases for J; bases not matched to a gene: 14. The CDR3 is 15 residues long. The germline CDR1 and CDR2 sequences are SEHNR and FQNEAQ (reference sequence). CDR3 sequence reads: CASLRGLTSHETQYF. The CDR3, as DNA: TGTGCCAGCCTTAGGGGGCTCACGTCCCACGAGACCCAGTACTTC.

CDR3 amino acids: CSVDHYGYTF. In DNA form, the CDR3 reads TGCAGCGTTGACCACTATGGCTACACCTTC. The chain combines TRBV29-1 with TRBJ1-2; D gene unclear. The CDR3 is 10 residues long. Germline V CDR1 and CDR2: SQVTM, ANQGSEA. Trimming left V 3 bases short and J 3 bases short, with 2 bases between.

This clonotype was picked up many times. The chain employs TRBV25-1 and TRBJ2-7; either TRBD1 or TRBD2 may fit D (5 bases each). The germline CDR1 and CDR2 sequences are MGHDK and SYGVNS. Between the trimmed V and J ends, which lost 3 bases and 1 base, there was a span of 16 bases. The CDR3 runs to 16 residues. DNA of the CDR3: TGTGCCAGCAGTGACAGTGGGGGATCGCGGTCCTACGAGCAGTACTTC. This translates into CASSDSGGSRSYEQYF.

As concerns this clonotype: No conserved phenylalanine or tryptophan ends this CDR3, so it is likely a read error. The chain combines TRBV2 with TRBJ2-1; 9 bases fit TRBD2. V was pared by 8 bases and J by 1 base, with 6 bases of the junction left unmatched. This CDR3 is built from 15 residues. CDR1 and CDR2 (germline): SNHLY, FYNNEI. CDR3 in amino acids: CASGASGESYNEQFS. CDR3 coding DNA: TGTGCCAGCGGGGCTAGCGGGGAATCCTACAATGAGCAGTTCTCC.

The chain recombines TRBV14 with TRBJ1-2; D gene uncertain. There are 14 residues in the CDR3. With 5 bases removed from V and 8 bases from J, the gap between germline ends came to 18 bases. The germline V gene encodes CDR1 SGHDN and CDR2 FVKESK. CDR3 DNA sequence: TGTGCCAGCAGCTCTTTTCGCCCCAACGGCGGCTACACCTTC. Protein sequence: CASSSFRPNGGYTF.

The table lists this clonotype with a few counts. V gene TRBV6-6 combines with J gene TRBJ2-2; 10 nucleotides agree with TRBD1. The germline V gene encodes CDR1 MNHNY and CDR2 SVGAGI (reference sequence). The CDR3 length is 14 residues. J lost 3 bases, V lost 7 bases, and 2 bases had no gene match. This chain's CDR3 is CASKGQGYTGELFF. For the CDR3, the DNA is TGTGCCAGCAAGGGACAGGGGTACACCGGGGAGCTGTTTTTT.

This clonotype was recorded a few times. The CDR3: CASSLLKTEAFF. CDR3 coding DNA: TGTGCCAGCAGTTTACTTAAAACTGAAGCTTTCTTT. The chain recombines TRBV28 with TRBJ1-1; unclear D gene. The V gene's germline CDR1 is MDHEN and CDR2 SYDVKM. Trimming shortened V by 2 bases and J by 5 bases, and 6 bases separated the two germline ends. The CDR3 length is 12 residues.

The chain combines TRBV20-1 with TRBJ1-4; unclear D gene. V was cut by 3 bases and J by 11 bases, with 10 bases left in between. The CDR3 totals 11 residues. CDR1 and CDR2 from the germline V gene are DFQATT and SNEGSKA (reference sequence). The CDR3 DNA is TGCAGTGCTAGTAGAGCGAATAAACTGTTTTTT. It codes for CSASRANKLFF.

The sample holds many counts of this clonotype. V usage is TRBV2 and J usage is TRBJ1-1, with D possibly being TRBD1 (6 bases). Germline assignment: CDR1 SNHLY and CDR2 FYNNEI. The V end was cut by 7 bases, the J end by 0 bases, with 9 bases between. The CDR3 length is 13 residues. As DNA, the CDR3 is TGTGCCAGCATGGGGGCCATGAACACTGAAGCTTTCTTT. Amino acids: CASMGAMNTEAFF.